This is a list of T cell receptor beta chains from one sample in a study of blood T cell repertoires in COVID-19. TCRdb's table, derived via immunoSEQ multiplex PCR, lists solely in-frame clones and lacks some. This repertoire shows about 320,000 clones, almost 85% found once; its top ten account for around 6.9%. Sequenced input: peripheral blood. These receptors were collected from a human donor in a cohort sampled during active COVID-19. Each CDR3 is given with its conserved first and last residue. The D gene is left open where the match is weak. Size values are once, few and many counts, or a class for expanded clones, and some rows have none.

>-|-|TRBV7-9|TRBJ1-5
CASSSQGGSNQPQHF
TGTGCCAGCAGCTCACAGGGAGGGAGCAATCAGCCCCAGCATTTT
>-|-|TRBV5-4|TRBJ1-2
CASSLDRGRGYGYTF
TGTGCCAGCAGCTTGGATCGGGGGAGGGGGTATGGCTACACCTTC
>-|-|TRBV11-2|TRBJ1-1
CASSLAGFPEAFF
TGTGCCAGCAGCTTAGCGGGGTTCCCTGAAGCTTTCTTT
>TRBD1|-|TRBV30|TRBJ1-2
CAWNDRGDQGYTF
TGTGCCTGGAACGACAGGGGGGATCAAGGCTACACCTTC
>TRBD1|-|TRBV27|TRBJ1-1
CASSLYSKSGGSTEAFF
TGTGCCAGCAGTTTATACTCAAAATCAGGGGGTAGTACTGAAGCTTTCTTT
>TRBD1|once|TRBV19|TRBJ1-1
CASTRGEDTEAFF
TGTGCCAGCACCAGGGGGGAGGACACTGAAGCTTTCTTT
>TRBD2|few|TRBV25-1|TRBJ2-6
CASRGGGPGANVLTF
TGTGCCAGCAGAGGCGGGGGGCCTGGGGCCAACGTCCTGACTTTC
>-|-|TRBV2|TRBJ2-3
CASRATDTQYF
TGTGCCAGCAGGGCCACAGATACGCAGTATTTT
>TRBD1|-|TRBV20-1|TRBJ1-1
CRGEGATEAFF
TGCAGAGGTGAGGGGGCTACAGAAGCTTTCTTT
>-|-|TRBV19|TRBJ1-1
CASSIRGTEAFF
TGTGCCAGTAGTATAAGGGGAACTGAAGCTTTCTTT
>-|-|TRBV6-5|TRBJ1-1
CASSYSNGGEAFF
TGTGCCAGCAGTTACTCGAATGGGGGCGAAGCTTTCTTT
>-|-|TRBV2|TRBJ2-1
CASSDFGDKPFGEQFF
TGTGCCAGCAGTGATTTCGGGGATAAACCCTTTGGGGAGCAGTTCTTC
>-|-|TRBV10-3|TRBJ2-5
CASSLGGGAQETQYF
TGTGCCTCCTCCTTAGGAGGGGGGGCGCAAGAGACCCAGTACTTC
>-|-|TRBV10-3|TRBJ1-2
CAISEGSGYGYTF
TGTGCCATCAGTGAGGGTTCGGGCTATGGCTACACCTTC
>-|-|TRBV7-8|TRBJ1-5
CASSKLTTSYSNQPQHF
TGTGCCAGCAGCAAATTAACGACAAGCTATAGCAATCAGCCCCAGCATTTT
>-|-|TRBV24-1|TRBJ2-3
CATSDLKDRTDTQYF
TGTGCCACCAGTGACCTCAAGGACAGAACAGATACGCAGTATTTT
>-|-|TRBV6-5|TRBJ2-2
CASTNGGVGTGELFF
TGTGCCAGCACCAATGGAGGGGTAGGCACCGGGGAGCTGTTTTTT
>-|-|TRBV15|TRBJ1-4
CATSRYGGSNEKLFF
TGTGCCACCAGCAGATACGGCGGGTCTAATGAAAAACTGTTTTTT
>TRBD1|-|TRBV6-5|TRBJ1-2
CATATTGHGYTF
TGTGCCACCGCAACGACAGGGCATGGCTACACCTTC
>TRBD1|-|TRBV24-1|TRBJ2-3
CATSETGRDTQYF
TGTGCCACCAGTGAGACAGGGAGAGATACGCAGTATTTT
>-|-|TRBV19|TRBJ1-2
CATSDRNYGYTF
TGTGCCACCTCGGACAGAAACTATGGCTACACCTTC
>-|-|TRBV11-3|TRBJ2-1
CASSLSSDNEQFF
TGTGCCAGCAGCTTATCTTCGGACAATGAGCAGTTCTTC
>TRBD1|few|TRBV18|TRBJ2-6
CASSQGVPGANVLTF
TGTGCCAGCTCGCAGGGGGTACCTGGGGCCAACGTCCTGACTTTC
>-|-|TRBV11-2|TRBJ2-7
CASRARGKGYEQYF
TGTGCCAGCAGGGCCCGGGGTAAGGGCTACGAGCAGTACTTC